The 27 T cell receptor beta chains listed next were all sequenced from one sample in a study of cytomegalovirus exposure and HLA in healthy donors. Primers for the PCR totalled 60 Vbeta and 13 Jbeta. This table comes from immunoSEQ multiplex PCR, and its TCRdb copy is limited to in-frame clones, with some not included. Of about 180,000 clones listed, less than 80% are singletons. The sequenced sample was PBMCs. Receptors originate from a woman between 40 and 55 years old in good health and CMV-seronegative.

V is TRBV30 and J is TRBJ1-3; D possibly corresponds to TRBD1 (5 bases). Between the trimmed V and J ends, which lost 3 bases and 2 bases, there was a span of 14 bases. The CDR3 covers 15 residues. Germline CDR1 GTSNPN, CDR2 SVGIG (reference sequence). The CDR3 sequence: CAWSSWGGTGNTIYF. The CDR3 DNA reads TGTGCCTGGAGCAGCTGGGGGGGTACTGGAAACACCATATATTTT.

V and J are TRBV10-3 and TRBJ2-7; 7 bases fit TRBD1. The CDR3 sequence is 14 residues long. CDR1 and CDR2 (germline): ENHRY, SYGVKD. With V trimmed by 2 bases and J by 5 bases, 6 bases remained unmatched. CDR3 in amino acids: CAISERGGLNEQYF. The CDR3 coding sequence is TGTGCCATCAGTGAGAGAGGGGGCCTTAACGAGCAGTACTTC.

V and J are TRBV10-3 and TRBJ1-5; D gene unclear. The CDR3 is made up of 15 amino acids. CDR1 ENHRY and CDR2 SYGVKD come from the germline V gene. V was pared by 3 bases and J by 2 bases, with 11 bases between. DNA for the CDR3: TGTGCCATCAGTGATCGGGGATCCGGCAATCAGCCCCAGCATTTT. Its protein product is CAISDRGSGNQPQHF.

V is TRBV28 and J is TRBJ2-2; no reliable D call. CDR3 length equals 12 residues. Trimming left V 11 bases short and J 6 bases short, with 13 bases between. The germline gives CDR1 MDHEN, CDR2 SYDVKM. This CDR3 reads CAVLSHSGELFF. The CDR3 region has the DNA TGTGCCGTCCTCTCACATTCCGGGGAGCTGTTTTTT.

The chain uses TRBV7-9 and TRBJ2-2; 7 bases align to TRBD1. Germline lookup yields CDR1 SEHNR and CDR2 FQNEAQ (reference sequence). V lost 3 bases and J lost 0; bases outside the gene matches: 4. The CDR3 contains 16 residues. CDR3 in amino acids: CASSFGQATNTGELFF. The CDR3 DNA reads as TGTGCCAGCAGCTTCGGACAGGCGACGAACACCGGGGAGCTGTTTTTT. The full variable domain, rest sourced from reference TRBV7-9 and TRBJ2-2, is DTGVSQNPRHKITKRGQNVTFRCDPISEHNRLYWYRQTLGQGPEFLTYFQNEAQLEKSRLLSDRFSAERPKGSFSTLEIQRTEQGDSAMYLCASSFGQATNTGELFFGEGSRLTVL.

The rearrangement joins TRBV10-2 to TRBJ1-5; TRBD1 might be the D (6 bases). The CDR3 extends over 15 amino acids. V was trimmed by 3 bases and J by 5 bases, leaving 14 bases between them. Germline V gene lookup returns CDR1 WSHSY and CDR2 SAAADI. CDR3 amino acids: CASSESGGGYQPQHF. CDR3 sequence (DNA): TGCGCCAGCAGTGAAAGTGGGGGGGGCTATCAGCCCCAGCATTTT.

Here the CDR3 reads CASGLSGLDEQFF. The CDR3 region has the DNA TGTGCCAGCGGTTTGTCAGGGCTGGATGAGCAGTTCTTC. This chain joins TRBV7-9 and TRBJ2-1; weak D call: TRBD1 (5 bases). V was trimmed by 8 bases and J by 8 bases, leaving 16 bases between them. The CDR3 runs to 13 residues. Germline V gives CDR1 SEHNR, CDR2 FQNEAQ (reference sequence).

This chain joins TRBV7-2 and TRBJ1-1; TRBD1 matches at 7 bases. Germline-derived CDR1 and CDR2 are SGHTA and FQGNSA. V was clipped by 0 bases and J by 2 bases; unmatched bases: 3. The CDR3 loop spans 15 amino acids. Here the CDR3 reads CASSLAGQTNTEAFF. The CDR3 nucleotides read TGTGCCAGCAGCTTAGCGGGACAGACAAACACTGAAGCTTTCTTT.

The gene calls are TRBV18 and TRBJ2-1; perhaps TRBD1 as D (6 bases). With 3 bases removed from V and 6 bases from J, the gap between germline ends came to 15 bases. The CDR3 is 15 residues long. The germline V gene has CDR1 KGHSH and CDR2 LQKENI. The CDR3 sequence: CASSPYSVGGNEQFF. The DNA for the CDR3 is TGTGCCAGCTCACCCTATAGCGTAGGGGGCAATGAGCAGTTCTTC.

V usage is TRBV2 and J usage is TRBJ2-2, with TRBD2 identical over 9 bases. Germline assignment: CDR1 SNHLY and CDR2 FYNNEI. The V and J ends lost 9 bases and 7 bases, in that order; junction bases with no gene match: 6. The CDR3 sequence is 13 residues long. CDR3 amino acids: CASSGGLGGELFF. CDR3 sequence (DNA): TGTGCCAGTAGCGGGGGTTTGGGCGGGGAGCTGTTTTTT.

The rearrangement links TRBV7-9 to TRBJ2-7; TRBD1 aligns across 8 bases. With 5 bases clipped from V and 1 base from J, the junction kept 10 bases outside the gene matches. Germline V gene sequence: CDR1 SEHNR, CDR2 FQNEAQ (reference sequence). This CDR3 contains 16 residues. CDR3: CASSPHPGQGSYEQYF. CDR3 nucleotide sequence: TGTGCCAGCAGCCCCCACCCAGGACAGGGTTCCTACGAGCAGTACTTC.

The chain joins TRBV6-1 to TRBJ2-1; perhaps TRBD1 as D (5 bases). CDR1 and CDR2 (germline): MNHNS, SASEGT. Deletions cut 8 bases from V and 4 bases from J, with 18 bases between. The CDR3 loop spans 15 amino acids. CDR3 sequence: CASHARQGLYNEQFF. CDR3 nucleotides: TGTGCCAGCCATGCAAGGCAGGGCTTGTACAATGAGCAGTTCTTC.

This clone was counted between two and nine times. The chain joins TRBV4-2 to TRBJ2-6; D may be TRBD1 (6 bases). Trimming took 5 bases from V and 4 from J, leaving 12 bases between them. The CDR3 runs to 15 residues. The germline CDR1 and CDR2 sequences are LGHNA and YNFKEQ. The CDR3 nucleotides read TGTGCCAGCAGCGACCCAGGGGTCGGGGCCAACGTCCTGACTTTC. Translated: CASSDPGVGANVLTF.

Here the CDR3 reads CASSPMAGPPTEAFF. The CDR3, as DNA: TGTGCCAGCAGCCCCATGGCGGGACCCCCAACTGAAGCTTTCTTT. The chain has TRBV7-8 and TRBJ1-1, with a weak D call TRBD1 (5 bases). V lost 5 bases and J lost 5, with 18 bases in between. This CDR3 contains 15 residues. The germline V gene encodes CDR1 SGHVS and CDR2 FQNEAQ. The complete variable domain, with remaining parts taken from reference TRBV7-8 and TRBJ1-1, reads GAGVSQSPRYKVAKRGQDVALRCDPISGHVSLFWYQQALGQGPEFLTYFQNEAQLDKSGLPSDRFFAERPEGSVSTLKIQRTQQEDSAVYLCASSPMAGPPTEAFFGQGTRLTVV.

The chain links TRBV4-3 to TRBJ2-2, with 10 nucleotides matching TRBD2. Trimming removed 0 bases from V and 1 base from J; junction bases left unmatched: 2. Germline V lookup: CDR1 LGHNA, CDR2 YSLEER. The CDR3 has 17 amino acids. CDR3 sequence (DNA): TGCGCCAGCAGCCAAGAAGCTAGCGGGGGGAACACCGGGGAGCTGTTTTTT. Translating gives CASSQEASGGNTGELFF.

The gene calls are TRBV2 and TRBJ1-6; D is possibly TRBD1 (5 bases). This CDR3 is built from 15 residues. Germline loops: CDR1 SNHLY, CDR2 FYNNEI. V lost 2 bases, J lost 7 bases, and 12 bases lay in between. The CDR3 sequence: CASSETGTFNSPLHF. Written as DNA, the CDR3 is TGTGCCAGCAGTGAAACCGGGACTTTCAATTCACCCCTCCACTTT. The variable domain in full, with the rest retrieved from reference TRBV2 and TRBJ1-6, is EPEVTQTPSHQVTQMGQEVILRCVPISNHLYFYWYRQILGQKVEFLVSFYNNEISEKSEIFDDQFSVERPDGSNFTLKIRSTKLEDSAMYFCASSETGTFNSPLHFGNGTRLTVT.

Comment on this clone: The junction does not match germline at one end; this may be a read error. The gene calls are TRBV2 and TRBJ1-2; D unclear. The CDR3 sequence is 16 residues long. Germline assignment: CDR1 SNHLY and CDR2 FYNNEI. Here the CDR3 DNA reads TGTGCCAGCAGGGAAGGGAACCGGGGAGCGAACTATGGCTACACCTTC. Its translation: CASREGNRGANYGYTF.

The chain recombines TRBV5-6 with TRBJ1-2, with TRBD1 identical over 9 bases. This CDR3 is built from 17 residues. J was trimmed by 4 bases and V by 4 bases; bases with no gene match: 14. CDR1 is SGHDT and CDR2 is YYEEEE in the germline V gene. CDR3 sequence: CASSPRTGAPGTYGYTF. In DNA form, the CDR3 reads TGTGCCAGCAGCCCACGGACAGGGGCCCCTGGCACCTATGGCTACACCTTC.

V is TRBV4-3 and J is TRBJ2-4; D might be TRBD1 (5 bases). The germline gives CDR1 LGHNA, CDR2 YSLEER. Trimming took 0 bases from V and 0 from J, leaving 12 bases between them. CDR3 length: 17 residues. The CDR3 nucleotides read TGCGCCAGCAGCCAAGATATGGACGACAGAGCCAAAAACATTCAGTACTTC. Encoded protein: CASSQDMDDRAKNIQYF.

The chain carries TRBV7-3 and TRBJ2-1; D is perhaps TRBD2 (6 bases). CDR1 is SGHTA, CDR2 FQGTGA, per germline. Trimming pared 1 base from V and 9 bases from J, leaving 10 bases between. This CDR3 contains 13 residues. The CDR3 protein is CASSLKGGGEQFF. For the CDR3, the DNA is TGTGCCAGCAGCTTAAAGGGAGGCGGTGAGCAGTTCTTC. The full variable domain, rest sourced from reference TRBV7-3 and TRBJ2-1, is GAGVSQTPSNKVTEKGKYVELRCDPISGHTALYWYRQSLGQGPEFLIYFQGTGAADDSGLPNDRFFAVRPEGSVSTLKIQRTERGDSAVYLCASSLKGGGEQFFGPGTRLTVL.

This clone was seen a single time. This CDR3 reads CATAIRGRANYGYTF. DNA for the CDR3: TGTGCCACGGCCATTAGGGGTAGGGCGAACTATGGCTACACCTTC. V is TRBV27 and J is TRBJ1-2; perhaps TRBD1 as D (5 bases). CDR1 and CDR2 (germline): MNHEY, SMNVEV (reference sequence). The CDR3 runs to 15 residues. Deletions cut 10 bases from V and 2 bases from J, with 20 bases between.

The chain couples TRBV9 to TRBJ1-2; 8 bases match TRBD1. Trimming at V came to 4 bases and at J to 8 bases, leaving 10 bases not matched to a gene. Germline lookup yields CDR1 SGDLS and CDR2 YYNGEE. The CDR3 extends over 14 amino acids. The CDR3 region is CASSQGQGPGGYTF. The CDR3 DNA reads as TGTGCCAGCAGCCAAGGACAGGGTCCAGGAGGCTACACCTTC.

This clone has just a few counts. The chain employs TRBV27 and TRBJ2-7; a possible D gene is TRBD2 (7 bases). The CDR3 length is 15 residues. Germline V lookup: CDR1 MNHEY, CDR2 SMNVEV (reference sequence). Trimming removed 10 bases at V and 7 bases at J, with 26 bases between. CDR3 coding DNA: TGTGCCACAGCGGGGATGGGCAGGGGATGGAGGGAGCAGTACTTC. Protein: CATAGMGRGWREQYF.

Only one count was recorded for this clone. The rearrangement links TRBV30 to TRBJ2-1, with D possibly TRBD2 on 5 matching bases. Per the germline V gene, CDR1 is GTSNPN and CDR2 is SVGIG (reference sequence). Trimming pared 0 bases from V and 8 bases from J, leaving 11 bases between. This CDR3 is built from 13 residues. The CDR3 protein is CAWSVRRSDEQFF. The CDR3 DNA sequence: TGTGCCTGGAGTGTAAGGAGGTCGGATGAGCAGTTCTTC.

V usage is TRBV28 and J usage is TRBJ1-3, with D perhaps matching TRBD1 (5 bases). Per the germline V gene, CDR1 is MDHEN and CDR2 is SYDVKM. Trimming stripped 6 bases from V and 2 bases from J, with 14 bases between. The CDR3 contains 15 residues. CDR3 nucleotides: TGTGCCAGCAGGAGAGGTGGGGCGGCTGGAAACACCATATATTTT. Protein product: CASRRGGAAGNTIYF.

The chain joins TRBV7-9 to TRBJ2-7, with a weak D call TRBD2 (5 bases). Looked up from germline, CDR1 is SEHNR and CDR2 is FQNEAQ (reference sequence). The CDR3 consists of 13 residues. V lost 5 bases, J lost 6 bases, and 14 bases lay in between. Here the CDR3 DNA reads TGTGCCAGCAGCCCGCTTAGCGCCGGCGAGCAGTACTTC. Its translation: CASSPLSAGEQYF.

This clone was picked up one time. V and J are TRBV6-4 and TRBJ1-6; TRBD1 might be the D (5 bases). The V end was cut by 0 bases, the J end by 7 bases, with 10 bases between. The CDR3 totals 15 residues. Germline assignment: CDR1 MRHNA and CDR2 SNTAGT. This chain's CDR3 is CASSDSGAGNSPLHF. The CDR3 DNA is TGTGCCAGCAGTGACTCTGGGGCGGGGAATTCACCCCTCCACTTT.